This T cell receptor (beta chain) was found in a study of long-term antiretroviral therapy in people with HIV. Study-wide points: The study found that diversity rose after ART but stayed below transplant donor controls.

V lost 2 bases to trimming and J lost 7 bases; unmatched junction nucleotides: 1. This CDR3 region has 14 residues. Germline V gives CDR1 SNHLY, CDR2 FYNNEI. Version v3.0 of the immunoSEQ assay was performed at survey level. For each individual sample, sequencing targeted about 40,000-55,000 T-cell genomes. Produced via immunoSEQ multiplex PCR; TCRdb's table is partial and in-frame only. The sample has 35,000 to 50,000 clones; more than 75% are singletons. In regard to this clone: Antigen: not known.

Per donor, at least one pre-ART and at least two post-ART PBMC samples were obtained. The clonotype was recovered from a woman aged 45-60 years with HIV. This material consisted of unsorted PBMCs, taken 0.1 years before starting antiretroviral therapy. The rearrangement joins TRBV2 to TRBJ1-6; 8 nucleotides agree with TRBD1. The chain's CDR3 is CASSEHRGNSPLHF. The CDR3 coding sequence is TGTGCCAGCAGTGAACACAGGGGGAATTCACCCCTCCACTTT.